What follows are 18 T cell receptor beta chains derived from one specimen sequenced in a study of human T cells and chemical hapten exposure (dated by TCRdb to about 2021). This specimen's time point label, interpreted: pre-sensitization, week 0. The treatment or condition tag for this specimen amounts to: therapeutic diphenylcyclopropenone sensitization with weekly scalp DPC. Libraries were made using RACE. Sequencing was carried out with a NextSeq 500. TCRdb itself trimmed the public reads at Q25 with fastp, ran MiXCR and retained productive beta chains. Rows are unified per CDR3 protein, each entry keeping the most common DNA and genes. The sample records tens of thousands of distinct CDR3 sequences, 9.4% of which are singletons. The ten largest make up 13% to 15% of the sample. Sequences were derived from whole blood, sampled in connection with sensitization to the hapten diphenylcyclopropenone (DPC). The receptors shown here come from a woman in her 40s with alopecia areata. Some clones in this sample may be carry-over from other donors' samples.

This clonotype was found many times. The rearrangement links TRBV29-1 to TRBJ2-1; the D is unclear. Germline V gene data show CDR1 as SQVTM and CDR2 as ANQGSEA. This CDR3 region has 12 residues. The V and J ends lost 1 base and 10 bases respectively, with 11 bases between them. CDR3 in DNA: TGCAGCGTTGAAGGGGTGGGCTTAGAGCAGTTCTTC. Its protein product is CSVEGVGLEQFF.

This clonotype was recorded at least ten times. The chain recombines TRBV20-1 with TRBJ1-4; 11 bases fit TRBD1. The CDR3 totals 15 residues. Germline loops: CDR1 DFQATT, CDR2 SNEGSKA (reference sequence). The ends lost 0 bases at V and 8 bases at J; junction bases unmatched: 5. The CDR3 DNA sequence: TGCAGTGCTAGAGATGTTAGGACAGGGGGCGAAAAACTGTTTTTT. It specifies CSARDVRTGGEKLFF.

This clonotype was counted a few times. J is TRBJ1-1 and V is TRBV5-1; TRBD1 agrees at 7 bases. V was clipped by 4 bases and J by 7 bases; unmatched bases: 10. This CDR3 contains 14 residues. Germline assignment: CDR1 SGHRS and CDR2 YFSETQ. The CDR3 coding sequence is TGCGCCAGCAGCCTTCAACAGGGGCCGGGTGAAGCTTTCTTT. This sequence encodes CASSLQQGPGEAFF.

The chain couples TRBV9 to TRBJ1-6; D remains ambiguous. V was clipped by 0 bases and J by 14 bases, with 12 bases between them. The CDR3 spans 13 residues. Per the germline V gene, CDR1 is SGDLS and CDR2 is YYNGEE. CDR3 sequence reads: CASSVEDASALHF. CDR3 DNA: TGTGCCAGCAGCGTAGAGGACGCCTCAGCCCTCCACTTT.

This clonotype was counted ten times or more. The chain is built from TRBV28 and TRBJ2-3; 7 nucleotides line up with TRBD1. V trimming: 6 bases; J trimming: 2 bases; junction bases outside the gene matches: 8. The CDR3 sequence is 15 residues long. Looked up from germline, CDR1 is MDHEN and CDR2 is SYDVKM. The CDR3 DNA follows: TGTGCCAGCAGACCCGGGACAGACTACACAGATACGCAGTATTTT. Its translation is CASRPGTDYTDTQYF.

In this sample, this clonotype turned up a few times. CDR3 nucleotide sequence: TGTGCCACCAGCAGAGATATCTCTGGGGCCAACGTCCTGACTTTC. Translating gives CATSRDISGANVLTF. V and J are TRBV15 and TRBJ2-6; no clear D. The CDR3 runs to 15 residues. CDR1 and CDR2 from the germline V gene are LNHNV and YYDKDF (reference sequence). The ends were cut back, 0 bases at V and 0 bases at J, with 3 bases in the middle.

The sample holds many counts of this clonotype. The J gene is TRBJ1-2, the V gene TRBV5-4, with D hard to call. The germline V gene has CDR1 SGHNT and CDR2 YYREEE (reference sequence). The ends were cut back, 7 bases at V and 4 bases at J, with 14 bases in the middle. The CDR3 covers 13 residues. CDR3 region: CASSSDPSYGYTF. In DNA, the CDR3 is TGTGCCAGCTCCTCCGACCCCTCCTATGGCTACACCTTC.

This chain connects TRBV6-2 or TRBV6-3 to TRBJ2-1; no definite D call. The CDR3 runs to 12 residues. V gave up 6 bases and J gave up 12 bases, with 15 bases separating them. Germline CDR1 reads MNHEY; CDR2 reads SVGEGT. The CDR3 bases are TGTGCCAGCAGCCTCGAACTTTACAGGCAGTTCTTC. It yields the protein CASSLELYRQFF.

There are many counts of this clonotype. DNA for the CDR3: TGTGCCAGCAGACGCAAGAGCTCTGGAAACACCATATATTTT. Its protein product is CASRRKSSGNTIYF. The gene calls are TRBV7-9 and TRBJ1-3; no firm D call. The CDR3 loop spans 14 amino acids. Trimming cost V 6 bases and J 0 bases, with 9 bases left between them. Per the germline V gene, CDR1 is SEHNR and CDR2 is FQNEAQ (reference sequence).

The rearrangement links TRBV5-4 to TRBJ1-1, with D maybe TRBD1 (5 bases). V was clipped by 1 base and J by 7 bases, with 14 bases between them. The CDR3 length is 14 residues. Germline CDR1 reads SGHNT; CDR2 reads YYREEE (reference sequence). The CDR3 nucleotides read TGTGCCAGCAGCTTGACAGGCCTACCTAGTGAAGCTTTCTTT. Translation: CASSLTGLPSEAFF.

In this sample, this clonotype turned up many times. The chain combines TRBV6-2 or TRBV6-3 with TRBJ1-2, with D possibly matching TRBD1 (6 bases). The CDR3 length is 13 residues. Trimming removed 5 bases at V and 3 bases at J, with 10 bases between. Germline V gives CDR1 MNHEY, CDR2 SVGEGT. CDR3 residues: CASSNRQDYGYTF. DNA of the CDR3: TGTGCCAGCAGTAACCGACAGGACTATGGCTACACCTTC.

This clonotype came up many times. The rearrangement links TRBV9 to TRBJ1-6; D gene unclear. Looked up from germline, CDR1 is SGDLS and CDR2 is YYNGEE. The CDR3 totals 15 residues. Between the trimmed V and J ends, which lost 2 bases and 14 bases, there was a span of 20 bases. The CDR3 region is CASSVDPSGLKSLHF. The CDR3 DNA follows: TGTGCCAGCAGCGTCGACCCCTCTGGTTTGAAGTCCCTCCACTTT.

This clonotype appeared many times. The genes are TRBV20-1 and TRBJ2-7, with a tentative D call TRBD2 (5 bases). The V end was cut by 3 bases, the J end by 1 base, with 22 bases between. The CDR3 is 17 residues long. Germline-derived CDR1 and CDR2 are DFQATT and SNEGSKA (reference sequence). The CDR3 here is CSARSKKDRGLSYEQYF. The CDR3 bases are TGCAGTGCTAGGAGTAAAAAGGATCGGGGTCTATCCTACGAGCAGTACTTC.

At least ten counts were recorded for this clonotype. This chain joins TRBV11-1 and TRBJ2-1, with 12 bases identical to TRBD2. The V gene end was trimmed by 4 bases and the J gene end by 9 bases; junction bases not matched to a gene: 10. The CDR3 has 16 residues. The germline gives CDR1 SGHAT, CDR2 FQDESV (reference sequence). The CDR3 coding sequence is TGTGCCAGCAGCTCATTCGTGGCTAGCGGGGGGGGTGAGCAGTTCTTC. This codes for CASSSFVASGGGEQFF.

V usage is TRBV5-6 and J usage is TRBJ1-1, with D hard to call. Germline lookup yields CDR1 SGHDT and CDR2 YYEEEE. CDR3 size: 14 residues. The V and J ends lost 3 bases and 4 bases respectively, with 13 bases between them. CDR3 in amino acids: CASSSWAWGTEAFF. The CDR3 bases are TGTGCCAGCAGCTCCTGGGCCTGGGGCACTGAAGCTTTCTTT.

In its sample, this clonotype was seen many times. The CDR3 sequence is CASSYRRGTEAFF. In nucleotides, the CDR3 is TGTGCCAGCAGTTACCGGAGGGGCACTGAAGCTTTCTTT. The chain has TRBV6-5 and TRBJ1-1, with D maybe TRBD1 (5 bases). The CDR3 extends over 13 amino acids. The germline CDR1 and CDR2 sequences are MNHEY and SVGAGI. Between the trimmed V and J ends, which lost 2 bases and 4 bases, there was a span of 8 bases.

V and J are TRBV20-1 and TRBJ2-5; D is possibly TRBD2 (6 bases). This CDR3 region has 14 residues. Germline V gene sequence: CDR1 DFQATT, CDR2 SNEGSKA (reference sequence). Trimming stripped 6 bases from V and 5 bases from J, with 19 bases between. As DNA, the CDR3 is TGCAGTGCCCTCCCGGGAGCATTGGGTGAGACCCAGTACTTC. Its protein is CSALPGALGETQYF.

This clonotype has ten or more counts. Here the CDR3 DNA reads TGTGCCAGCAGCGGGGCAGGCGACTCCTACGAGCAGTACTTC. This codes for CASSGAGDSYEQYF. The chain is built from TRBV7-8 and TRBJ2-7; TRBD1 is a possible D gene (5 bases). The germline V gene encodes CDR1 SGHVS and CDR2 FQNEAQ. With 5 bases removed from V and 0 bases from J, the gap between germline ends came to 11 bases. CDR3 size: 14 residues.